This paragraph reports one TCR beta chain. This sample was taken from a study of blood T cell repertoires in COVID-19. Using immunoSEQ multiplex PCR, the repertoire was profiled, and TCRdb retains in-frame clones only, with some absent. The table has around 260,000 clones, roughly 90% seen once; the top ten hold around 0.67%. Source material: peripheral blood. This sequence originates from a human donor in a cohort sampled during active COVID-19.

CDR3 nucleotides: TGTGCCAGCAGCCCCGGACAGGGCCCCTATGGCTACACCTTC. Its protein is CASSPGQGPYGYTF. The gene calls are TRBV7-9 and TRBJ1-2, with TRBD1 identical over 8 bases. This CDR3 region has 14 residues. The ends lost 5 bases at V and 4 bases at J; junction bases unmatched: 6. Germline V CDR1 and CDR2: SEHNR, FQNEAQ (reference sequence).